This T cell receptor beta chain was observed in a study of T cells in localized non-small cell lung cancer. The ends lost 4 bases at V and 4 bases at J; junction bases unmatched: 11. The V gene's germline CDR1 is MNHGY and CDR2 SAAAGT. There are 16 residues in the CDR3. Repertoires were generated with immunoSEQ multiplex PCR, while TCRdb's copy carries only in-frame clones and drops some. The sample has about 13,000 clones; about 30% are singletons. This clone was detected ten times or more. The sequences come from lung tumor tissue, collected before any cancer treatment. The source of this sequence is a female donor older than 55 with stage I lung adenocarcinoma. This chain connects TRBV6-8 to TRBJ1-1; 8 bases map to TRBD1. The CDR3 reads CASSSRTGRGGTEAFF. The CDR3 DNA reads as TGTGCCAGCAGTTCCCGGACAGGGCGAGGGGGCACTGAAGCTTTCTTT.